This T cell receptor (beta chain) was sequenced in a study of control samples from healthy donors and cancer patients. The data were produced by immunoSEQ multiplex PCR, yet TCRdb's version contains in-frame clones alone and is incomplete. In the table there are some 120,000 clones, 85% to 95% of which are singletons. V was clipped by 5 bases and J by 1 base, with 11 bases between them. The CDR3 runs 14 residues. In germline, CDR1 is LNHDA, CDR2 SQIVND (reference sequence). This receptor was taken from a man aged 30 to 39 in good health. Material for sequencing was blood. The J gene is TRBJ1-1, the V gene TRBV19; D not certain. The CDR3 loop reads CASSSLHRNTEAFF. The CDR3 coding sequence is TGTGCCAGTAGTTCCCTACACAGGAACACTGAAGCTTTCTTT.